Below, 17 T cell receptor beta chains from the same sample are listed, as sequenced in a study of vaccination and CD4 T cells after COVID-19. Treatment: roughly 11-day PBMC culture with coronavirus spike peptide pools or control peptides (ViraFEST assay). No antigen has been identified for these receptors. With the Oncomine TCR Beta short-read assay, DNA from cultured CD4+ T cells was sequenced. MiXCR, run by TCRdb on the PCR reads, gives a single entry per CDR3 protein. The sample gives around 14,000 distinct CDR3 sequences, more than 45% of which show up once; about 13% is in the top ten. Sequenced input: CD4+ T cells from blood, cultured in vitro. The receptors were gathered from a human donor who had recovered from COVID-19.

V and J are TRBV12-3 or TRBV12-4 and TRBJ2-7; 13 nucleotides align to TRBD2. The CDR3 is made up of 15 amino acids. Unmatched junction bases numbered 2, after V lost 3 bases and J lost 3 bases. CDR3 in DNA: TGTGCCAGCAGTTTGGGACTAGCGGGGATCTACGAGCAGTACTTC. Translated: CASSLGLAGIYEQYF.

This clonotype was detected only a few times. The chain links TRBV15 to TRBJ2-3, with 7 positions matching TRBD2. This CDR3 has 14 amino acids. J gave up 6 bases and V 5 bases, and 8 bases lay outside the gene matches. Germline CDR1 LNHNV, CDR2 YYDKDF (reference sequence). The CDR3 region is CATSVRLAPDTQYF. The CDR3 nucleotides read TGTGCCACCAGCGTGAGACTAGCTCCCGATACGCAGTATTTT.

This clonotype has just a few counts. A read error may produce the germline difference seen at one junction end. The chain is built from TRBV11-2 and TRBJ1-2; D remains ambiguous. The CDR3 covers 13 residues. Germline values: CDR1 SGHAT, CDR2 FQNNGV. In nucleotides, the CDR3 is TGCGCCAGCAGCCCAAGTCCCGTCTATGGCTACACCTTC. This encodes CASSPSPVYGYTF.

The V and J genes are TRBV7-3 and TRBJ2-1, with D unresolved. From germline, CDR1 is SGHTA and CDR2 FQGTGA. With 5 bases removed from V and 9 bases from J, the gap between germline ends came to 17 bases. This CDR3 spans 14 amino acids. This CDR3 is CASSAGLTAAEQFF. The CDR3, as DNA: TGTGCCAGCAGCGCCGGCCTTACGGCCGCTGAGCAGTTCTTC.

V usage is TRBV18 and J usage is TRBJ2-2, with D maybe TRBD2 (6 bases). Trimming left V 1 base short and J 3 bases short, with 18 bases between. The CDR3 consists of 18 residues. Germline V gene lookup returns CDR1 KGHSH and CDR2 LQKENI. This CDR3 is CASSPLRSAGPYTGELFF. The CDR3, as DNA: TGTGCCAGCTCACCACTCCGGTCGGCGGGGCCATACACCGGGGAGCTGTTTTTT.

The rearrangement joins TRBV6-2 or TRBV6-3 to TRBJ2-7, with D maybe TRBD1 (6 bases). This CDR3 contains 13 residues. Germline CDR1 is MNHEY and CDR2 is SVGEGT. Between the trimmed V and J ends, which lost 7 bases and 3 bases, there was a span of 13 bases. DNA of the CDR3: TGTGCCAGCACCATTGGACAGCGCTACGAGCAGTACTTC. Its translation is CASTIGQRYEQYF.

The rearrangement joins TRBV5-8 to TRBJ2-5, with D hard to call. Germline V CDR1 and CDR2: SGHTS, YDEGEE. There are 14 residues in the CDR3. Trimming stripped 0 bases from V and 5 bases from J, with 11 bases between. The CDR3, as DNA: TGTGCCAGCAGCTTGGCCAACGGTGGGGAGACCCAGTACTTC. Protein product: CASSLANGGETQYF.

This clonotype was recorded a few times. The V call is TRBV20-1, the J call TRBJ1-1; no definite D call. The CDR3 runs 12 residues. Germline V gene lookup returns CDR1 DFQATT and CDR2 SNEGSKA (reference sequence). As DNA, the CDR3 is TGCAGCCCGGGGAGGGCCGACACTGAAGCTTTCTTT. As protein: CSPGRADTEAFF.

This clonotype was detected a few times. The J gene is TRBJ2-5, the V gene TRBV18; D remains ambiguous. Per germline, CDR1 KGHSH and CDR2 LQKENI. The CDR3 consists of 13 residues. V dropped 3 bases and J dropped 4 bases, with 9 bases sitting between them. The CDR3 is CASSPNNRETQYF. As DNA, the CDR3 is TGTGCCAGCTCACCTAACAACCGAGAGACCCAGTACTTC. The complete variable domain, with remaining parts taken from reference TRBV18 and TRBJ2-5, reads NAGVMQNPRHLVRRRGQEARLRCSPMKGHSHVYWYRQLPEEGLKFMVYLQKENIIDESGMPKERFSAEFPKEGPSILRIQQVVRGDSAAYFCASSPNNRETQYFGPGTRLLVL.

The V and J genes are TRBV5-1 and TRBJ2-3; the D gene could be TRBD1 or TRBD2 (6 bases each). The CDR3 contains 13 residues. The ends were cut back, 4 bases at V and 12 bases at J, with 18 bases in the middle. CDR1 and CDR2 (germline): SGHRS, YFSETQ. This CDR3 is CASSPRGAASQYF. CDR3 sequence (DNA): TGCGCCAGCAGCCCGAGGGGGGCAGCCAGCCAGTATTTT. The full variable domain, with the rest looked up from reference TRBV5-1 and TRBJ2-3, is KAGVTQTPRYLIKTRGQQVTLSCSPISGHRSVSWYQQTPGQGLQFLFEYFSETQRNKGNFPGRFSGRQFSNSRSEMNVSTLELGDSALYLCASSPRGAASQYFGPGTRLTVL.

This clonotype appeared a few times. This rearrangement joins TRBV6-1 to TRBJ1-1; 7 bases align to TRBD1. Germline V gene sequence: CDR1 MNHNS, CDR2 SASEGT. The CDR3 is 14 residues long. Losses at the gene ends were 4 bases for V and 4 bases for J; bases not matched to a gene: 6. CDR3 sequence: CASSAIRGSTEAFF. Written as DNA, the CDR3 is TGTGCCAGCAGTGCCATCAGGGGGAGCACTGAAGCTTTCTTT.

The chain joins TRBV5-4 to TRBJ1-2; tentative D call: TRBD1 (5 bases). Trimming removed 0 bases from V and 8 bases from J, with 11 bases in between. CDR3 length equals 13 residues. Germline V gene lookup returns CDR1 SGHNT and CDR2 YYREEE (reference sequence). For the CDR3, the DNA is TGTGCCAGCAGCTTGGGGGGCGGCGGAGGCTACACCTTC. Protein: CASSLGGGGGYTF.

The gene calls are TRBV6-1 and TRBJ2-1; TRBD2 matches at 9 bases. V shed 7 bases, J shed 4 bases, and the junction held 8 bases outside the gene matches. The CDR3 extends over 15 amino acids. Germline assignment: CDR1 MNHNS and CDR2 SASEGT. The CDR3 nucleotides are TGTGCCAGCACCCAAGGGACTAGCCTTTACAATGAGCAGTTCTTC. Its protein is CASTQGTSLYNEQFF.

The V and J genes are TRBV20-1 and TRBJ2-2; 10 bases are a match to TRBD1. V was pared by 2 bases and J by 3 bases, with 6 bases of the junction left unmatched. Germline V gene data show CDR1 as DFQATT and CDR2 as SNEGSKA (reference sequence). This CDR3 is 16 amino acids long. In DNA form, the CDR3 reads TGCAGTGCTAGATCGGACAGGGGGGCTGACACCGGGGAGCTGTTTTTT. Translating it yields CSARSDRGADTGELFF.

This clonotype was detected a few times. The chain uses TRBV27 and TRBJ2-7, with TRBD1 matching over 9 bases. Trimming took 5 bases from V and 4 from J; bases not matched to a gene: 9. The CDR3 spans 15 residues. Germline CDR1 and CDR2: MNHEY and SMNVEV (reference sequence). CDR3 nucleotide sequence: TGTGCCAGCAGTCCAACTGGACAGGGGCCGTACGAGCAGTACTTC. This sequence encodes CASSPTGQGPYEQYF.

In this sample, this clonotype turned up a few times. The chain has TRBV20-1 and TRBJ1-2; possibly TRBD1 for D (5 bases). Germline V lookup: CDR1 DFQATT, CDR2 SNEGSKA (reference sequence). This CDR3 has 13 amino acids. Between the trimmed V and J ends, which lost 6 bases and 10 bases, there was a span of 21 bases. The DNA for the CDR3 is TGCAGTGCAGATTTAACCGGGGCTTTAGACTACACCTTC. Translated, it gives CSADLTGALDYTF.

This clonotype was observed a handful of times. The chain has TRBV27 and TRBJ2-7; the match to TRBD2 covers 8 bases. CDR3 length: 14 amino acids. The germline gives CDR1 MNHEY, CDR2 SMNVEV (reference sequence). The V segment lost 5 bases and the J segment 5 bases; nucleotides outside the gene matches: 8. The CDR3 sequence is CASSPSPGGHEQYF. CDR3 in DNA: TGTGCCAGCAGTCCCAGTCCGGGGGGGCACGAGCAGTACTTC.